This TCR beta chain emerged from a study of CD8+CD57+ T cells in acquired aplastic anemia. Across the study: Sorted CD4+ and CD8+ cells yielded about 3 ug of DNA on average.

Germline CDR1 is SEHNR and CDR2 is FQNEAQ (reference sequence). Trimming cost V 3 bases and J 6 bases, with 20 bases left between them. The CDR3 has 17 residues. The study profiled TCR beta VDJ and CDR3 using genomic DNA as template. Each CDR3 protein gets one entry after TCRdb re-called the reads with MiXCR. The table includes 150,000 to 200,000 distinct CDR3 sequences, about 60% detected once. There are many counts of this clonotype. The receptor's source is a human donor in good health. Sequencing input: sorted CD4+, CD8+, or CD8+CD57+ T cells (not recorded which) from PBMCs. This sequence joins TRBV7-9 and TRBJ2-2; D not certain. Written as DNA, the CDR3 is TGTGCCAGCAGCTTTTCCCTCCCCCCCCGGGTAGCCGGGGAGCTGTTTTTT. Its translation is CASSFSLPPRVAGELFF.